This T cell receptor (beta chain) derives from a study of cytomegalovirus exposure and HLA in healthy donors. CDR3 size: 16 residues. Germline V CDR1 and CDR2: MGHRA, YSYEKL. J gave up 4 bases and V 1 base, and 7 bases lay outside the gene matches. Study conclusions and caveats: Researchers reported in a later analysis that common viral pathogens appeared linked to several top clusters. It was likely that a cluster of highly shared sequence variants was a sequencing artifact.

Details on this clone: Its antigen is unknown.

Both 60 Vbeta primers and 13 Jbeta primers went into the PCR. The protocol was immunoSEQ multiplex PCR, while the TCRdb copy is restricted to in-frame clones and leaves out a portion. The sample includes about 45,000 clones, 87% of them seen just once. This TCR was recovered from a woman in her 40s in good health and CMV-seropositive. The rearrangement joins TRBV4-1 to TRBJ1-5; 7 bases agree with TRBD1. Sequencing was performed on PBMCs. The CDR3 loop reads CASSQGGTELNQPQHF. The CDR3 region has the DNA TGCGCCAGCAGCCAAGGAGGGACAGAACTGAATCAGCCCCAGCATTTT.